The rows below give T cell receptor beta chains drawn from one sample of a study of cytomegalovirus exposure and HLA in healthy donors. Profiling relied on immunoSEQ multiplex PCR, and the TCRdb table lists in-frame clones only, not all of them. The sample contains about 94,000 clones, 65% to 80% of which appear only once. The sequencing sample was made of PBMCs. These receptors were obtained from a man between 35 and 55 years old in good health and CMV-seropositive. Both conserved end residues are part of each CDR3.

>TRBV4-3|TRBJ2-3|16
CASSQDRDIETDTQYF
>TRBV23-1|TRBJ1-5|16
CASSHSDRADNQPQHF
>TRBV15|TRBJ1-1|16
CATSQIPRVGNTEAFF
>TRBV19|TRBJ2-7|14
CASSPRTPTYEQYF
>TRBV6-5|TRBJ2-7|15
CASSYSGQGSYEQYF
>TRBV25-1|TRBJ2-2|15
CASRRTGVDTGELFF
>TRBV10-2|-|13
CASSELDGYEQYF
>TRBV18|TRBJ2-1|15
CASSPLGLGQNEQFF
>TRBV10-3|TRBJ2-7|13
CAINSGTNYEQYF
>TRBV29-1|TRBJ1-1|15
CSVGDRGGLNTEAFF
>TRBV5-1|TRBJ2-5|17
CASSITSGGAWGETQYF
>TRBV27|TRBJ2-3|14
CASRHEPRTDTQYF
>TRBV9|TRBJ2-2|14
CASSVEEGRGELFF
>TRBV6-1|TRBJ1-4|16
CASSEAWRGRNEKLFF
>TRBV6-6|TRBJ1-1|16
CASSYSSPGVNTEAFF
>TRBV6-6|TRBJ2-5|14
CASFGAGEQETQYF
>TRBV9|TRBJ2-7|14
CASSPQSWSYEQYF
>TRBV7-2|TRBJ2-5|14
CASSQGDMSETQYF
>TRBV21-1|TRBJ2-1|17
CASSKRIAESSYNEQFF
>TRBV5-1|TRBJ1-1|11
CASRGQEEAFF
>TRBV7-9|TRBJ2-1|17
CASSFSDGLAPYNEQFF
>TRBV9|TRBJ1-5|15
CASSAGTATNQPQHF
>TRBV6-6|TRBJ2-3|14
CASSPTGPEGTQYF
>TRBV7-8|TRBJ1-2|12
CASSWDSYGYTF
>TRBV6-6|TRBJ1-5|15
CASSYSHSPNQPQHF
>TRBV27|TRBJ2-2|13
CASRPGLGGELFF
>TRBV11-3|TRBJ1-5|15
CASSPSRGEYQPQHF
>TRBV28|TRBJ2-6|15
CASSKLISGANVLTF
>TRBV28|TRBJ1-4|14
CASNQDSGQEKLFF
>TRBV5-1|TRBJ2-3|16
CASSLGGLAGTDTQYF
>TRBV7-7|TRBJ2-3|15
CASSFTAGPSDTQYF
>TRBV2|TRBJ2-3|15
CASSEEGYPTDTQYF
>TRBV4-3|TRBJ2-7|16
CASSPSWTGGGYEQYF
>TRBV5-5|TRBJ2-7|16
CATSSSLTGSSYEQYF
>TRBV6-4|TRBJ2-1|14
CASSGDRQVGEQFF
>TRBV18|TRBJ1-5|13
CASKAVRNQPQHF
>TRBV5-4|TRBJ2-7|15
CASSFRTSLSYEQYF
>TRBV2|TRBJ1-6|14
CASNRQGSHSPLHF
>TRBV10-3|TRBJ1-1|14
CAISESKGFMSAFF
>TRBV5-1|TRBJ2-1|16
CASRSNAASFNGEQFF
>TRBV5-1|TRBJ2-1|20
CASSSYFSGGSQSSYNEQFF
>TRBV9|TRBJ1-6|15
CASSVEQNHNSPLHF
>TRBV7-7|TRBJ1-2|14
CASSFGQTNYGYTF
>TRBV5-1|TRBJ2-1|17
CASSPTPSAGGVDEQFF
>TRBV7-2|TRBJ2-1|14
CASSLVAGGNEQFF
>TRBV5-1|TRBJ2-5|14
CASSLVGGGETQYF